These 22 T cell receptor beta chains came from one sample sequenced in a study of cytomegalovirus exposure and HLA in healthy donors. 60 Vbeta and 13 Jbeta primers were used in PCR. Data came from immunoSEQ multiplex PCR; TCRdb stores just in-frame clones and leaves some out. The repertoire holds around 160,000 clones, with about four fifths as singletons. Specimen: PBMCs. The receptor set was obtained from a male donor in good health and CMV-seropositive.

The chain employs TRBV7-7 and TRBJ2-5; 9 bases are shared with TRBD1. The V gene end was trimmed by 1 base and the J gene end by 4 bases; junction bases not matched to a gene: 4. CDR1 is SSHAT and CDR2 is FNYEAQ in the germline V gene (reference sequence). This CDR3 is built from 15 residues. The CDR3 DNA reads TGTGCCAGCAGCTTAGTACAGGGGGCTGGAGAGACCCAGTACTTC. Translated: CASSLVQGAGETQYF.

The chain links TRBV6-1 to TRBJ1-6; TRBD1 matches at 8 bases. The CDR3 extends over 15 amino acids. V trimming: 6 bases; J trimming: 3 bases; junction bases outside the gene matches: 4. Germline-derived CDR1 and CDR2 are MNHNS and SASEGT. The CDR3 DNA reads as TGTGCCAGCAGAGGCGACAGGGGCTATAATTCACCCCTCCACTTT. It codes for CASRGDRGYNSPLHF.

The rearrangement uses TRBV15 and TRBJ1-2; D ambiguous. Trimming took 0 bases from V and 4 from J, leaving 9 bases between them. The CDR3 runs 14 residues. Germline assignment: CDR1 LNHNV and CDR2 YYDKDF (reference sequence). The CDR3 nucleotides are TGTGCCACCAGCAGAGATCCGGGGTCCTATGGCTACACCTTC. Residues: CATSRDPGSYGYTF.

The chain couples TRBV10-1 to TRBJ2-2; 7 bases are shared with TRBD1. V was pared by 6 bases and J by 1 base, with 2 bases of the junction left unmatched. Germline loops: CDR1 WNHNN, CDR2 SYGVQD (reference sequence). This CDR3 has 14 residues. CDR3: CASRGQRNTGELFF. CDR3 sequence (DNA): TGCGCCAGCAGGGGACAGAGGAACACCGGGGAGCTGTTTTTT.

The gene calls are TRBV18 and TRBJ2-4, with 8 bases aligning to TRBD2. The CDR3 covers 15 residues. Germline CDR1 and CDR2: KGHSH and LQKENI. With 3 bases clipped from V and 0 bases from J, the junction kept 1 base outside the gene matches. CDR3 DNA: TGTGCCAGCTCACCGACTAGCGAAGCCAAAAACATTCAGTACTTC. Translation: CASSPTSEAKNIQYF.

With regard to this clone: Other DNA sequences from this sample encode an identical CDR3 as well. This chain connects TRBV5-5 to TRBJ2-2; D is possibly TRBD2 (5 bases). V was cut by 7 bases and J by 4 bases, with 11 bases left in between. Per the germline V gene, CDR1 is SGHKS and CDR2 is YYEKEE (reference sequence). This CDR3 is 13 amino acids long. This CDR3 reads CASCTGVTGELFF. CDR3 coding DNA: TGTGCCAGCTGCACCGGGGTCACCGGGGAGCTGTTTTTT.

This chain joins TRBV7-9 and TRBJ1-5, with D possibly matching TRBD1 (5 bases). V lost 5 bases, J lost 1 base, and 21 bases lay in between. Germline V CDR1 and CDR2: SEHNR, FQNEAQ (reference sequence). CDR3 length: 18 amino acids. CDR3 loop: CASSSVPPWQGSNQPQHF. CDR3 bases: TGTGCCAGCAGCAGCGTACCCCCCTGGCAGGGAAGCAATCAGCCCCAGCATTTT.

This chain links TRBV30 with TRBJ2-1; 10 nucleotides match TRBD2. This CDR3 comprises 15 residues. Germline trimming cut 2 bases from V and 3 bases from J; bases unmatched to any gene: 4. CDR1 is GTSNPN, CDR2 SVGIG, per germline (reference sequence). DNA of the CDR3: TGTGCCTGGAGTAACCCTAGCGGGAGCTACAATGAGCAGTTCTTC. Translated, it gives CAWSNPSGSYNEQFF.

The chain is built from TRBV5-6 and TRBJ2-3; D uncertain. From germline, CDR1 is SGHDT and CDR2 YYEEEE. V was trimmed by 0 bases and J by 5 bases, leaving 10 bases between them. The CDR3 spans 14 residues. The CDR3 reads CASSLDPVLDTQYF. CDR3 DNA: TGTGCCAGCAGCTTGGACCCAGTGCTAGATACGCAGTATTTT.

The rearrangement uses TRBV7-9 and TRBJ2-2; possible D gene TRBD1, 6 bases. V lost 4 bases and J 1 base, leaving 16 bases between the germline ends. The CDR3 has 17 amino acids. Germline V CDR1 and CDR2: SEHNR, FQNEAQ (reference sequence). This CDR3 reads CASSYRGHNQNTGELFF. For the CDR3, the DNA is TGTGCCAGCAGCTATAGGGGACACAATCAGAACACCGGGGAGCTGTTTTTT.

The chain couples TRBV29-1 to TRBJ2-7; TRBD2 matches 14 bases. Per germline, CDR1 SQVTM and CDR2 ANQGSEA. CDR3 size: 18 residues. With V trimmed by 6 bases and J by 0 bases, 13 bases remained unmatched. CDR3 coding DNA: TGCAGCGTGACTGGCGGGACTAGCGGGAGAGGGGCCTCCTACGAGCAGTACTTC. Amino acid sequence: CSVTGGTSGRGASYEQYF.

The V and J genes are TRBV25-1 and TRBJ1-2, with TRBD1 matching over 10 bases. Germline-derived CDR1 and CDR2 are MGHDK and SYGVNS. The ends lost 5 bases at V and 6 bases at J; junction bases unmatched: 9. The CDR3 has 15 residues. CDR3 residues: CASSPPGQGFHGYTF. CDR3 nucleotide sequence: TGTGCCAGCAGTCCCCCGGGACAGGGGTTCCATGGCTACACCTTC.

The chain employs TRBV27 and TRBJ2-1, with 9 bases fitting TRBD2. Looked up from germline, CDR1 is MNHEY and CDR2 is SMNVEV (reference sequence). The CDR3 loop spans 15 amino acids. V shed 4 bases, J shed 3 bases, and the junction held 4 bases outside the gene matches. This CDR3 reads CASSSGGGDYNEQFF. DNA for the CDR3: TGTGCCAGCAGTTCCGGCGGGGGGGACTACAATGAGCAGTTCTTC.

The rearrangement links TRBV5-4 to TRBJ1-4; 9 nucleotides agree with TRBD1. This CDR3 is 16 amino acids long. In germline, CDR1 is SGHNT, CDR2 YYREEE (reference sequence). The trim removed 2 bases at V and 3 bases at J, leaving 5 bases unmatched. CDR3 bases: TGTGCCAGCAGCTTAACAGGGGGCTCGGCTAATGAAAAACTGTTTTTT. It is translated as CASSLTGGSANEKLFF.

This chain links TRBV7-2 with TRBJ2-2, with D hard to call. Per germline, CDR1 SGHTA and CDR2 FQGNSA. The V end lost 3 bases, the J end lost 1 base, and 6 bases lay between the germline ends. This CDR3 has 14 amino acids. The CDR3 loop reads CASSLSGNTGELFF. The CDR3 bases are TGTGCCAGCAGCTTGTCCGGGAACACCGGGGAGCTGTTTTTT.

This chain uses TRBV12-5 with TRBJ1-2; no clear D gene. Trimming removed 5 bases from V and 7 bases from J, with 8 bases in between. This CDR3 spans 11 amino acids. CDR1 and CDR2 (germline): LGHNT, FRNRAP. CDR3 loop: CASGAGGGYTF. CDR3 coding DNA: TGTGCTAGTGGTGCGGGTGGTGGCTACACCTTC.

J is TRBJ1-1 and V is TRBV10-3; the match to TRBD1 covers 9 bases. The CDR3 is 14 residues long. CDR1 and CDR2 (germline): ENHRY, SYGVKD. Germline trimming cut 11 bases from V and 1 base from J; bases unmatched to any gene: 8. The CDR3, as DNA: TGTGCCCTCCGGATGGACAGGGGGAACACTGAAGCTTTCTTT. Protein sequence: CALRMDRGNTEAFF.

The chain employs TRBV5-4 and TRBJ2-1; 13 bases map to TRBD2. The germline gives CDR1 SGHNT, CDR2 YYREEE (reference sequence). The CDR3 consists of 14 residues. Trimming removed 6 bases from V and 6 bases from J; junction bases left unmatched: 3. The DNA of the CDR3 is TGTGCCAGCAAGGGACTAGCGGGAAGCAATGAGCAGTTCTTC. It yields the protein CASKGLAGSNEQFF.

The rearrangement uses TRBV29-1 and TRBJ2-5; perhaps TRBD2 as D (6 bases). V was shortened by 7 bases and J by 1 base, with 10 bases between the two germline ends. The CDR3 is 12 residues long. Germline lookup yields CDR1 SQVTM and CDR2 ANQGSEA. The DNA for the CDR3 is TGCAGCGGGAGGGTAGCCCAAGAGACCCAGTACTTC. Its translation: CSGRVAQETQYF.

The gene calls are TRBV9 and TRBJ1-6; D is unclear. CDR1 is SGDLS and CDR2 is YYNGEE in the germline V gene. This CDR3 region has 16 residues. V was clipped by 0 bases and J by 0 bases, with 7 bases between them. In DNA form, the CDR3 reads TGTGCCAGCAGCGTAGACTCAAGCTCCTATAATTCACCCCTCCACTTT. Its translation: CASSVDSSSYNSPLHF.

A remark on this clone: The identical CDR3 is also encoded by other nucleotide sequences in the sample. The chain uses TRBV27 and TRBJ2-3; D call uncertain. Germline V gives CDR1 MNHEY, CDR2 SMNVEV (reference sequence). Between the trimmed V and J ends, which lost 6 bases and 2 bases, there was a span of 6 bases. The CDR3 runs to 12 residues. The CDR3 here is CASSGTTDTQYF. CDR3 DNA: TGTGCCAGCAGCGGTACCACAGATACGCAGTATTTT.

This rearrangement joins TRBV10-2 to TRBJ2-7; tentatively, D is TRBD2 (6 bases). The V end lost 8 bases, the J end lost 2 bases, and 25 bases lay between the germline ends. Germline V gene lookup returns CDR1 WSHSY and CDR2 SAAADI. This CDR3 spans 17 amino acids. CDR3 in DNA: TGCGCCAGCCGTTCCTCCCGCGCGGAGGGTCGGCCCTACGAGCAGTACTTC. Translated, it gives CASRSSRAEGRPYEQYF.